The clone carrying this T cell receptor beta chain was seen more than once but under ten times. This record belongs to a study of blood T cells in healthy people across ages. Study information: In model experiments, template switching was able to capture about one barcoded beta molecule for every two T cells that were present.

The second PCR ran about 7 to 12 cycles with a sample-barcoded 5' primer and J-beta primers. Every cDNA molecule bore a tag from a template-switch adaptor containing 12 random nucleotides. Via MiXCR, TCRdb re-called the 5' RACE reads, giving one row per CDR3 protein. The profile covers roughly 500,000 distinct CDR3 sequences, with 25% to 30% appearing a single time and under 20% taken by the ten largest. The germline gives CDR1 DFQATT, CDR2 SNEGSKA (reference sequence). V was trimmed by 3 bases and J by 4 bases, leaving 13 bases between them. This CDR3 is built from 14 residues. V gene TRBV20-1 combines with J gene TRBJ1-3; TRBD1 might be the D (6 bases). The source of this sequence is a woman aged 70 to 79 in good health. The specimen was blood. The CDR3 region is CSASNRVGGNTIYF. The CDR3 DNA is TGCAGTGCTAGTAACAGGGTGGGCGGAAACACCATATATTTT.